These 11 T cell receptor beta chains came from one sample sequenced in a study of T cells in Graves' hyperthyroidism and ophthalmopathy. The source material, RNA transcripts, was used to amplify TCR beta CDR3 regions. The TCR CDR3 was amplified in a first-round RT-PCR using the HTBI primer set. TCRdb re-called the multiplex PCR reads through MiXCR, storing one row per CDR3 protein. Of over 400,000 distinct CDR3 sequences listed, roughly 23% are singletons. Sequencing was done on a sample of blood. The receptors were gathered from a woman between 65 and 79 years old with Graves' ophthalmopathy.

The chain uses TRBV9 and TRBJ1-2; 7 bases match TRBD1. V gave up 0 bases and J gave up 6 bases; unmatched junction bases: 2. CDR1 is SGDLS and CDR2 is YYNGEE in the germline V gene. CDR3 length: 13 amino acids. The CDR3 reads CASSVGQGDGYTF. The DNA of the CDR3 is TGTGCCAGCAGCGTAGGTCAGGGGGATGGCTACACCTTC.

This chain links TRBV5-8 with TRBJ2-1; possible D gene TRBD2, 5 bases. Germline CDR1 reads SGHTS; CDR2 reads YDEGEE. This CDR3 contains 14 residues. Trimming removed 5 bases at V and 6 bases at J, with 15 bases between. The CDR3 coding sequence is TGTGCCAGCAGTCTCTGGCAGGCGGGCAATGAGCAGTTCTTC. This encodes CASSLWQAGNEQFF. The complete variable domain, with remaining parts taken from reference TRBV5-8 and TRBJ2-1, reads EAGVTQSPTHLIKTRGQQATLRCSPISGHTSVYWYQQALGLGLQFLLWYDEGEERNRGNFPPRFSGRQFPNYSSELNVNALELEDSALYLCASSLWQAGNEQFFGPGTRLTVL.

The rearrangement uses TRBV6-5 and TRBJ2-6, with 7 positions matching TRBD1. Germline V CDR1 and CDR2: MNHEY, SVGAGI. The CDR3 loop spans 17 amino acids. Losses at the gene ends were 2 bases for V and 1 base for J; bases not matched to a gene: 5. DNA of the CDR3: TGTGCCAGCAGTTACGAGACAGGGTGGTCTGGGGCCAACGTCCTGACTTTC. Its protein product is CASSYETGWSGANVLTF.

The chain recombines TRBV6-6 with TRBJ2-7; 8 bases are a match to TRBD2. V trimming: 0 bases; J trimming: 0 bases; junction bases outside the gene matches: 4. Germline V lookup: CDR1 MNHNY, CDR2 SVGAGI (reference sequence). CDR3 size: 16 residues. The CDR3 here is CASSYSAGGPSYEQYF. As DNA, the CDR3 is TGTGCCAGCAGTTACTCGGCGGGAGGTCCCTCCTACGAGCAGTACTTC.

V is TRBV27 and J is TRBJ2-2; no clear D gene. The CDR3 is 17 amino acids. The germline CDR1 and CDR2 sequences are MNHEY and SMNVEV (reference sequence). With 2 bases removed from V and 3 bases from J, the gap between germline ends came to 16 bases. The CDR3 DNA sequence: TGTGCCAGCAGTTTAACTCCGGGCAGGATGGACACCGGGGAGCTGTTTTTT. This sequence encodes CASSLTPGRMDTGELFF.

This clonotype has a handful of counts. The chain employs TRBV7-3 and TRBJ2-1, with 12 bases matching TRBD2. The CDR3 contains 17 residues. Trimming at V came to 3 bases and at J to 8 bases, leaving 11 bases not matched to a gene. Germline loops: CDR1 SGHTA, CDR2 FQGTGA. For the CDR3, the DNA is TGTGCCAGCAGCTTGGGCCCCCTAGCGGGAGGGCCGGATGAGCAGTTCTTC. Protein: CASSLGPLAGGPDEQFF.

The chain combines TRBV24-1 with TRBJ2-3; TRBD1 agrees at 10 bases. Per germline, CDR1 KGHDR and CDR2 SFDVKD. CDR3 length: 15 residues. The ends lost 3 bases at V and 5 bases at J; junction bases unmatched: 4. In DNA, the CDR3 is TGTGCCACCAGTGATCCCGGGACAGGGGTAGATACGCAGTATTTT. It encodes CATSDPGTGVDTQYF.

This clonotype was detected only a few times. This rearrangement joins TRBV3-1 to TRBJ1-3; tentative D call: TRBD1 (5 bases). V was cut by 1 base and J by 5 bases, with 15 bases left in between. CDR3 size: 16 residues. Per the germline V gene, CDR1 is LGHDT and CDR2 is YNNKEL (reference sequence). In nucleotides, the CDR3 is TGTGCCAGCAGCCAAGGAATGAGGGCAGGGAGAAACACCATATATTTT. It encodes CASSQGMRAGRNTIYF.

V and J are TRBV10-3 and TRBJ1-6; 12 nucleotides align to TRBD1. The germline CDR1 and CDR2 sequences are ENHRY and SYGVKD. The V gene end was trimmed by 7 bases and the J gene end by 7 bases; junction bases not matched to a gene: 2. CDR3 length equals 14 residues. The CDR3 reads CAITGQGANSPLHF. In DNA form, the CDR3 reads TGTGCCATCACGGGACAGGGGGCGAATTCACCCCTCCACTTT.

This clonotype was recorded at least ten times. The CDR3 loop is CASSLGPGQGYEQYF. The CDR3 DNA is TGTGCCAGCAGCTTAGGGCCGGGACAGGGCTACGAGCAGTACTTC. This chain links TRBV11-2 with TRBJ2-7, with TRBD1 matching over 9 bases. The CDR3 spans 15 residues. V lost 1 base and J lost 3; bases outside the gene matches: 4. From germline, CDR1 is SGHAT and CDR2 FQNNGV.

Ten or more counts support this clonotype. This rearrangement joins TRBV20-1 to TRBJ1-5; D call uncertain. CDR3 length equals 14 residues. V lost 0 bases and J 3 bases, leaving 9 bases between the germline ends. Per germline, CDR1 DFQATT and CDR2 SNEGSKA (reference sequence). In DNA form, the CDR3 reads TGCAGTGCTAGAGATCGACGGACCAATCAGCCCCAGCATTTT. This translates into CSARDRRTNQPQHF.